These 30 T cell receptor beta chains were sequenced from one sample in a study of blood T cell repertoires in COVID-19. The data were produced by immunoSEQ multiplex PCR, yet TCRdb's version contains in-frame clones alone and is incomplete. Of 65,000 to 90,000 clones in the sample, roughly 86% were seen once. Sequencing input: peripheral blood. These receptors all stem from a man in his 60s with acute or convalescent COVID-19.

CDR3 sequence (DNA): TGTGCCAGCAGCCCACCGGGACTAGCGGACCTCAATGAGCAGTTCTTC. It codes for CASSPPGLADLNEQFF. The chain couples TRBV13 to TRBJ2-1; 11 nucleotides agree with TRBD2. The CDR3 totals 16 residues. Germline V gene lookup returns CDR1 PRHDT and CDR2 FYEKMQ (reference sequence). Trimming removed 5 bases from V and 6 bases from J; junction bases left unmatched: 9.

The chain is built from TRBV7-6 and TRBJ2-7; the match to TRBD1 covers 10 bases. The trim removed 5 bases at V and 4 bases at J, leaving 8 bases unmatched. This CDR3 spans 15 amino acids. Germline V gene sequence: CDR1 SGHVS, CDR2 FNYEAQ. The CDR3 sequence is CASSPGTGARYEQYF. CDR3 nucleotides: TGTGCCAGCAGCCCGGGGACAGGGGCCCGGTACGAGCAGTACTTC.

The chain couples TRBV30 to TRBJ2-2; no definite D call. The germline V and J ends were trimmed by 6 bases and 7 bases, with 12 bases remaining between them. The CDR3 is 12 amino acids. CDR1 is GTSNPN and CDR2 is SVGIG in the germline V gene (reference sequence). The CDR3 DNA sequence: TGTGCCTGTCTCGAACCGGGCGGGGAGCTGTTTTTT. Translating gives CACLEPGGELFF.

The gene calls are TRBV20-1 and TRBJ2-7; D gene ambiguous. The V end lost 3 bases, the J end lost 3 bases, and 9 bases lay between the germline ends. This CDR3 comprises 12 residues. Germline CDR1 DFQATT, CDR2 SNEGSKA (reference sequence). The CDR3 region is CSASNRDYEQYF. The CDR3 bases are TGCAGTGCTAGTAACAGAGACTACGAGCAGTACTTC.

The gene calls are TRBV7-8 and TRBJ1-3; the D is unclear. CDR1 and CDR2 (germline): SGHVS, FQNEAQ. The V gene lost 1 base and the J gene lost 3 bases, with 7 bases spanning the gap. CDR3 size: 14 residues. As DNA, the CDR3 is TGTGCCAGCAGCTTAGGCAGTGATGGAAACACCATATATTTT. The encoded protein is CASSLGSDGNTIYF.

This chain's CDR3 is CASSQAGSGGAHEQYF. The CDR3 DNA is TGCGCCAGCAGCCAAGCGGGTAGCGGGGGGGCCCACGAGCAGTACTTC. The rearrangement joins TRBV4-1 to TRBJ2-7; 11 bases match TRBD2. Germline lookup yields CDR1 MGHRA and CDR2 YSYEKL. The CDR3 is 16 residues long. Trimming removed 1 base from V and 5 bases from J; junction bases left unmatched: 7.

This clone is a singleton in its sample. The chain uses TRBV7-3 and TRBJ2-2, with TRBD1 as a possible D gene (6 bases). The CDR3 covers 14 residues. Per germline, CDR1 SGHTA and CDR2 FQGTGA. The V and J ends lost 7 bases and 1 base respectively, with 10 bases between them. In nucleotides, the CDR3 is TGTGCCAGCACCCGGACAGAGAACACCGGGGAGCTGTTTTTT. As protein: CASTRTENTGELFF.

The V call is TRBV3-1 (or the pseudogene TRBV3-2), the J call TRBJ1-2; unclear D gene. The CDR3 spans 14 residues. Germline V gene sequence: CDR1 LGHDT, CDR2 YNNKEL (reference sequence). The V gene lost 1 base and the J gene lost 8 bases, with 14 bases spanning the gap. In DNA form, the CDR3 reads TGTGCCAGCAGCCAAGGGAGGGCGGCGGGCGGCTACACCTTC. Translating it yields CASSQGRAAGGYTF.

V gene TRBV5-1 combines with J gene TRBJ2-2, with D tentatively TRBD1 (6 bases). Trimming shortened V by 6 bases and J by 1 base, and 13 bases separated the two germline ends. This CDR3 comprises 15 residues. Germline assignment: CDR1 SGHRS and CDR2 YFSETQ. CDR3 amino acids: CASTPDRMNTGELFF. CDR3 sequence (DNA): TGCGCCAGCACCCCAGACAGGATGAACACCGGGGAGCTGTTTTTT.

The J gene is TRBJ1-5, the V gene TRBV28; TRBD1 agrees at 7 bases. V shed 3 bases and J 7 bases; nucleotides not matched to a gene: 9. This CDR3 comprises 15 residues. Per germline, CDR1 MDHEN and CDR2 SYDVKM. CDR3 loop: CASSFQTGRRQPQHF. The CDR3 nucleotides read TGTGCCAGCAGTTTCCAGACAGGGAGGAGACAGCCCCAGCATTTT.

The rearrangement joins TRBV5-4 to TRBJ2-7, with a possible D match to TRBD2 (5 bases). The CDR3 contains 15 residues. Germline assignment: CDR1 SGHNT and CDR2 YYREEE (reference sequence). V lost 4 bases and J lost 0, with 14 bases in between. CDR3 coding DNA: TGTGCCAGCAGCCCGACCCCCGGGGTCTCCTACGAGCAGTACTTC. Protein product: CASSPTPGVSYEQYF.

V usage is TRBV28 and J usage is TRBJ2-7; tentative D call: TRBD1 (6 bases). The CDR3 length is 13 residues. Germline values: CDR1 MDHEN, CDR2 SYDVKM. V lost 5 bases to trimming and J lost 3 bases, with 11 bases between them. The CDR3 reads CASSLGTIYEQYF. Written as DNA, the CDR3 is TGTGCCAGCAGTCTCGGGACAATCTACGAGCAGTACTTC.

The CDR3 sequence is CASIDLLAGVNEQYF. CDR3 nucleotides: TGTGCCAGCATCGATCTCTTAGCGGGAGTAAACGAGCAGTACTTC. V gene TRBV28 combines with J gene TRBJ2-7; TRBD2 matches 9 bases. J was trimmed by 5 bases and V by 7 bases; bases with no gene match: 12. In germline, CDR1 is MDHEN, CDR2 SYDVKM. The CDR3 length is 15 residues.

This sequence joins TRBV27 and TRBJ1-2, with D perhaps TRBD1 (6 bases). This CDR3 is built from 14 residues. V lost 5 bases to trimming and J lost 7 bases, with 17 bases between them. Per germline, CDR1 MNHEY and CDR2 SMNVEV (reference sequence). DNA for the CDR3: TGTGCCAGCAGTCCTCTCGGGGGGCAGGTTGGCTACACCTTC. This translates into CASSPLGGQVGYTF.

V gene TRBV29-1 combines with J gene TRBJ1-1; D perhaps matches TRBD1 (5 bases). V shed 4 bases and J shed 3 bases, with 18 bases lying between them. Germline V gives CDR1 SQVTM, CDR2 ANQGSEA. CDR3 size: 15 residues. The CDR3 here is CSVGPGWGKDTEAFF. The CDR3 bases are TGCAGCGTTGGGCCCGGGTGGGGCAAGGACACTGAAGCTTTCTTT.

The chain recombines TRBV28 with TRBJ1-2; a weak D match, TRBD1 (6 bases). CDR3 length equals 13 residues. Germline V gene sequence: CDR1 MDHEN, CDR2 SYDVKM. V dropped 4 bases and J dropped 7 bases, with 13 bases sitting between them. The CDR3 DNA is TGTGCCAGCAGTTCCACAGGGAAGGGTGGCTACACCTTC. It encodes CASSSTGKGGYTF.

CDR3 sequence: CASSLLQVTGELFF. CDR3 DNA: TGTGCCAGCAGCTTGCTACAGGTCACCGGGGAGCTGTTTTTT. The rearrangement links TRBV5-6 to TRBJ2-2, with D possibly matching TRBD1 (5 bases). Germline V gene sequence: CDR1 SGHDT, CDR2 YYEEEE. The length of the CDR3 is 14 residues. The germline V and J ends were trimmed by 1 base and 4 bases, with 8 bases remaining between them.

The chain couples TRBV6-5 to TRBJ1-2; a weak D match, TRBD1 (6 bases). CDR1 is MNHEY and CDR2 is SVGAGI in the germline V gene. V gave up 6 bases and J gave up 7 bases, with 18 bases separating them. The CDR3 contains 14 residues. This CDR3 is CASSLGGGAGGYTF. For the CDR3, the DNA is TGTGCCAGCAGCTTAGGGGGGGGCGCTGGTGGCTACACCTTC.

This chain connects TRBV7-8 to TRBJ1-1, with a weak D call TRBD1 (5 bases). Germline lookup yields CDR1 SGHVS and CDR2 FQNEAQ. The CDR3 sequence is 12 residues long. The V gene lost 5 bases and the J gene lost 7 bases, with 11 bases spanning the gap. Written as DNA, the CDR3 is TGTGCCAGCAGCGGGGGGGGAAATGAAGCTTTCTTT. Translating it yields CASSGGGNEAFF.

The chain joins TRBV4-1 to TRBJ2-3; possibly TRBD2 for D (6 bases). The CDR3 extends over 15 amino acids. From germline, CDR1 is MGHRA and CDR2 YSYEKL. V shed 3 bases and J shed 8 bases, with 18 bases lying between them. The DNA of the CDR3 is TGCGCCAGCAGCCAGCAAGGCGGTCCGGGGGTTACGCAGTATTTT. It encodes CASSQQGGPGVTQYF.

This chain links TRBV9 with TRBJ1-2; D is possibly TRBD1 (6 bases). The CDR3 covers 15 residues. Germline values: CDR1 SGDLS, CDR2 YYNGEE. V was pared by 3 bases and J by 4 bases, with 16 bases between. The CDR3 loop reads CASSEGLGQIYGYTF. In DNA form, the CDR3 reads TGTGCCAGCAGCGAGGGCCTGGGACAAATCTATGGCTACACCTTC.

The CDR3 coding sequence is TGTGCCACCAGCAGGGGACATTCGAACACCGGGGAGCTGTTTTTT. This gives the protein CATSRGHSNTGELFF. This sequence joins TRBV15 and TRBJ2-2, with D possibly being TRBD1 (6 bases). The V gene lost 3 bases and the J gene lost 0 bases, with 8 bases spanning the gap. Per the germline V gene, CDR1 is LNHNV and CDR2 is YYDKDF (reference sequence). The CDR3 runs to 15 residues.

This sequence joins TRBV5-1 and TRBJ2-5; no clear D gene. The CDR3 has 15 amino acids. V gave up 0 bases and J gave up 2 bases, with 11 bases separating them. CDR1 is SGHRS and CDR2 is YFSETQ in the germline V gene. CDR3 sequence (DNA): TGCGCCAGCAGCTTGGCCGGCAGCGAACAAGAGACCCAGTACTTC. Translated, it gives CASSLAGSEQETQYF.

This clone was detected once. CDR3 residues: CASSSKPGQGSNEQFF. DNA for the CDR3: TGTGCCAGCAGCTCCAAACCGGGACAGGGTAGCAATGAGCAGTTCTTC. The rearrangement uses TRBV9 and TRBJ2-1; 9 bases agree with TRBD1. V shed 4 bases, J shed 6 bases, and the junction held 11 bases outside the gene matches. The CDR3 consists of 16 residues. From germline, CDR1 is SGDLS and CDR2 YYNGEE.

The chain carries TRBV4-3 and TRBJ2-2, with a weak D call TRBD2 (5 bases). Trimming took off 0 bases at V and 9 bases at J, with 20 bases between the two ends. This CDR3 is 17 amino acids long. From germline, CDR1 is LGHNA and CDR2 YSLEER. CDR3 coding DNA: TGCGCCAGCAGCCAAGATAACGGGATACCGGCGCGGAGGGAGCTGTTTTTT. This encodes CASSQDNGIPARRELFF.

J is TRBJ2-3 and V is TRBV9; weak D call: TRBD2 (5 bases). The V end was cut by 0 bases, the J end by 4 bases, with 12 bases between. This CDR3 comprises 15 residues. From germline, CDR1 is SGDLS and CDR2 YYNGEE. CDR3: CASSVGASWADTQYF. The CDR3 DNA reads as TGTGCCAGCAGCGTAGGGGCTAGCTGGGCAGATACGCAGTATTTT.

V is TRBV19 and J is TRBJ2-7; tentatively, D is TRBD1 (5 bases). V lost 7 bases and J lost 2, with 15 bases in between. The germline CDR1 and CDR2 sequences are LNHDA and SQIVND (reference sequence). This CDR3 contains 14 residues. In DNA form, the CDR3 reads TGTGCCAGTACGTCGGCAGGGCCAGCCTACGAGCAGTACTTC. Amino acid sequence: CASTSAGPAYEQYF.

The CDR3 is CASRLTGSLFYGYTF. In DNA, the CDR3 is TGTGCCAGCAGATTAACAGGGTCCCTTTTCTATGGCTACACCTTC. The genes are TRBV21-1 and TRBJ1-2; TRBD1 is the table's D call, not checked against the DNA. TRBV21-1 is a known pseudogene. The CDR3 is 15 residues long.

The chain couples TRBV2 to TRBJ2-7; the match to TRBD1 covers 8 bases. V was pared by 1 base and J by 3 bases, with 5 bases of the junction left unmatched. The CDR3 extends over 15 amino acids. Germline CDR1 SNHLY, CDR2 FYNNEI. The CDR3 region has the DNA TGTGCCAGCAGTGAAGGGACAGGGCCCGGCTACGAGCAGTACTTC. Protein sequence: CASSEGTGPGYEQYF.

This clone was recorded once. The rearrangement joins TRBV10-3 to TRBJ1-2; TRBD1 might be the D (6 bases). The CDR3 is 14 residues long. Trimming removed 2 bases from V and 0 bases from J, with 7 bases in between. CDR1 is ENHRY, CDR2 SYGVKD, per germline. CDR3 amino acids: CAISEQGTNYGYTF. As DNA, the CDR3 is TGTGCCATCAGTGAGCAGGGGACTAACTATGGCTACACCTTC.